These 20 T cell receptor beta chains were all obtained from the same sample, sequenced in a study of Ad26.COV2.S vaccination and SARS-CoV-2 variants. Profiled with immunoSEQ multiplex PCR; TCRdb holds only in-frame clones, not every one. The data show some 460,000 clones, approximately 90% seen once. The treatment is: roughly 20 received Ad26.COV2.S at low or high dose, single or two shots; several received placebo; per-sample allocation not given. Sample collection was performed on day 63 after the first vaccine or placebo injection. This specimen consisted of peripheral blood, obtained in a trial of Ad26.COV2.S vaccine versus placebo. These receptors all come from a person aged 18-65 years who received the Ad26.COV2.S COVID-19 vaccine or a placebo.

This clone showed up just once. The rearrangement links TRBV7-3 to TRBJ2-1; D gene uncertain. This CDR3 has 15 amino acids. CDR1 is SGHTA, CDR2 FQGTGA, per germline. Trimming stripped 5 bases from V and 4 bases from J, with 15 bases between. The CDR3: CASSPALGKYNEQFF. The CDR3 bases are TGTGCCAGCAGCCCAGCCCTCGGCAAATACAATGAGCAGTTCTTC.

This clone has a single count. The chain carries TRBV5-1 and TRBJ1-4; tentatively, D is TRBD1 (5 bases). The CDR3 contains 14 residues. Germline CDR1 reads SGHRS; CDR2 reads YFSETQ. Deletions cut 4 bases from V and 7 bases from J, with 14 bases between. For the CDR3, the DNA is TGCGCCAGCAGCGCGAGGGGAGGTGGTGAAAAACTGTTTTTT. Translating it yields CASSARGGGEKLFF. Filled out from reference TRBV5-1 and TRBJ1-4, the complete variable domain reads KAGVTQTPRYLIKTRGQQVTLSCSPISGHRSVSWYQQTPGQGLQFLFEYFSETQRNKGNFPGRFSGRQFSNSRSEMNVSTLELGDSALYLCASSARGGGEKLFFGSGTQLSVL.

The V and J genes are TRBV6-5 and TRBJ2-6; the match to TRBD1 covers 7 bases. The CDR3 contains 15 residues. V shed 7 bases, J shed 2 bases, and the junction held 5 bases outside the gene matches. CDR1 and CDR2 from the germline V gene are MNHEY and SVGAGI. The CDR3 spells CASTNTGAGANVLTF. DNA for the CDR3: TGTGCCAGCACCAATACAGGGGCTGGGGCCAACGTCCTGACTTTC.

The rearrangement links TRBV7-8 to TRBJ2-5; 11 positions match TRBD2. Trimming cost V 0 bases and J 6 bases; bases outside gene matches: 12. CDR1 and CDR2 (germline): SGHVS, FQNEAQ. The CDR3 sequence is 18 residues long. The CDR3 is CASSLAGPLAGVRKTQYF. In DNA, the CDR3 is TGTGCCAGCAGCTTAGCGGGCCCACTAGCGGGAGTTCGGAAGACCCAGTACTTC.

This clone was observed a handful of times. The sample carries other DNA sequences with the same CDR3. This chain connects TRBV7-9 to TRBJ1-5; TRBD1 agrees at 8 bases. The CDR3 runs to 14 residues. V lost 1 base to trimming and J lost 4 bases; unmatched junction nucleotides: 0. The germline CDR1 and CDR2 sequences are SEHNR and FQNEAQ (reference sequence). The CDR3 loop reads CASSLGQGNQPQHF. CDR3 bases: TGTGCCAGCAGCTTAGGACAGGGGAATCAGCCCCAGCATTTT.

The rearrangement joins TRBV7-9 to TRBJ2-7; the D gene is possibly TRBD2 (6 bases). The CDR3 runs to 12 residues. V lost 5 bases and J 3 bases, leaving 8 bases between the germline ends. The V gene's germline CDR1 is SEHNR and CDR2 FQNEAQ (reference sequence). CDR3 sequence reads: CASSRDFYEQYF. CDR3 DNA sequence: TGTGCCAGCAGCAGGGACTTCTACGAGCAGTACTTC.

The chain uses TRBV3-1 (or the pseudogene TRBV3-2) and TRBJ2-7; no clear D gene. V was clipped by 0 bases and J by 4 bases, with 10 bases between them. This CDR3 has 14 residues. The germline gives CDR1 LGHDT, CDR2 YNNKEL (reference sequence). CDR3 protein: CASSQDRRLYEQYF. CDR3 coding DNA: TGTGCCAGCAGCCAAGATCGGCGGTTGTACGAGCAGTACTTC.

This clone has a single count. The CDR3: CAISESWTSRGEQYF. The CDR3 DNA follows: TGTGCCATCAGTGAGTCGTGGACGTCCCGAGGGGAGCAGTACTTC. V gene TRBV10-3 combines with J gene TRBJ2-7; tentative D call: TRBD2 (5 bases). Germline CDR1 is ENHRY and CDR2 is SYGVKD. CDR3 length: 15 residues. Trimming pared 0 bases from V and 7 bases from J, leaving 16 bases between.

The V and J genes are TRBV6-2 or TRBV6-3 and TRBJ2-7, with D perhaps TRBD1 or TRBD2 (5 bases each). Between the trimmed V and J ends, which lost 4 bases and 0 bases, there was a span of 16 bases. Germline values: CDR1 MNHEY, CDR2 SVGEGT. There are 16 residues in the CDR3. Here the CDR3 DNA reads TGTGCCAGCAGTTCCGGGGCCCCCGGAAGCTCCTACGAGCAGTACTTC. It codes for CASSSGAPGSSYEQYF.

This chain uses TRBV7-2 with TRBJ1-2, with D uncertain. Germline CDR1 and CDR2: SGHTA and FQGNSA. This CDR3 contains 14 residues. V dropped 1 base and J dropped 4 bases, with 10 bases sitting between them. The CDR3 nucleotides are TGTGCCAGCAGCTTAGGACTATGGGGCTATGGCTACACCTTC. Its translation is CASSLGLWGYGYTF.

The chain combines TRBV5-4 with TRBJ2-7; 9 bases line up with TRBD2. After removal of 5 bases from V and 7 bases from J, the junction contained 13 bases not matched to a gene. This CDR3 is built from 15 residues. Germline CDR1 reads SGHNT; CDR2 reads YYREEE (reference sequence). DNA for the CDR3: TGTGCCAGCAGTCAAACTGCGGGAGGGCCCGGGGAGCAGTACTTC. Its translation is CASSQTAGGPGEQYF.

As to this clone: Different DNA sequences within this sample yield the same CDR3. The chain has TRBV5-1 and TRBJ1-2; D may be TRBD1 (6 bases). The CDR3 extends over 13 amino acids. V lost 1 base and J lost 5, with 9 bases in between. The V gene's germline CDR1 is SGHRS and CDR2 YFSETQ. The CDR3 is CASSLNRAYGYTF. The CDR3 DNA follows: TGCGCCAGCAGCTTGAACAGGGCTTATGGCTACACCTTC.

This rearrangement joins TRBV30 to TRBJ1-5; D is perhaps TRBD1 (6 bases). Between the trimmed V and J ends, which lost 4 bases and 4 bases, there was a span of 11 bases. CDR1 GTSNPN and CDR2 SVGIG come from the germline V gene (reference sequence). The CDR3 runs 13 residues. The CDR3 DNA is TGTGCCTGGAATCGGGGGGCGAATCAGCCCCAGCATTTT. Its translation: CAWNRGANQPQHF.

The V call is TRBV3-1 (or the pseudogene TRBV3-2), the J call TRBJ1-4; a weak D match, TRBD1 (5 bases). V was shortened by 0 bases and J by 8 bases, with 13 bases between the two germline ends. Per the germline V gene, CDR1 is LGHDT and CDR2 is YNNKEL (reference sequence). The CDR3 consists of 15 residues. DNA of the CDR3: TGTGCCAGCAGCCAAGAATGGGACGGGGAGGAAAAACTGTTTTTT. Residues: CASSQEWDGEEKLFF.

This chain links TRBV3-1 (or the pseudogene TRBV3-2) with TRBJ2-7; 7 bases map to TRBD1. Germline V gene lookup returns CDR1 LGHDT and CDR2 YNNKEL (reference sequence). The CDR3 has 15 residues. The ends lost 2 bases at V and 3 bases at J; junction bases unmatched: 7. The CDR3 DNA follows: TGTGCCAGCAGCCAACGACAGGGTTCGAGCTACGAGCAGTACTTC. Protein product: CASSQRQGSSYEQYF.

The chain has TRBV28 and TRBJ2-7; D is perhaps TRBD1 (6 bases). This CDR3 comprises 15 residues. Trimming removed 8 bases from V and 0 bases from J, with 17 bases in between. CDR1 is MDHEN and CDR2 is SYDVKM in the germline V gene. This CDR3 is CASVPRGRGSYEQYF. As DNA, the CDR3 is TGTGCCAGCGTTCCCAGGGGTAGAGGCTCCTACGAGCAGTACTTC.

The CDR3 loop is CASRRQEPYEQYF. In DNA form, the CDR3 reads TGTGCCAGCAGGAGACAGGAACCCTACGAGCAGTACTTC. The genes are TRBV2 and TRBJ2-7, with a weak D call TRBD1 (6 bases). Germline CDR1 SNHLY, CDR2 FYNNEI. V was pared by 6 bases and J by 2 bases, with 11 bases between. The CDR3 sequence is 13 residues long.

The chain carries TRBV6-5 and TRBJ2-1; TRBD1 matches at 9 bases. Germline trimming cut 7 bases from V and 14 bases from J; bases unmatched to any gene: 15. Germline values: CDR1 MNHEY, CDR2 SVGAGI. This CDR3 spans 14 amino acids. Here the CDR3 reads CASTMGSGQGPKFF. The CDR3 nucleotides read TGTGCCAGCACCATGGGGTCGGGACAGGGCCCGAAGTTCTTC.

This clone appeared once. This chain joins TRBV29-1 and TRBJ1-2; unclear D gene. Germline CDR1 reads SQVTM; CDR2 reads ANQGSEA. This CDR3 contains 12 residues. The ends were cut back, 7 bases at V and 4 bases at J, with 13 bases in the middle. The CDR3 reads CSAGDYGYGYTF. In DNA form, the CDR3 reads TGCAGCGCCGGAGACTATGGCTATGGCTACACCTTC. The variable domain in full, with the rest retrieved from reference TRBV29-1 and TRBJ1-2, is SAVISQKPSRDICQRGTSLTIQCQVDSQVTMMFWYRQQPGQSLTLIATANQGSEATYESGFVIDKFPISRPNLTFSTLTVSNMSPEDSSIYLCSAGDYGYGYTFGSGTRLTVV.

The chain has TRBV5-1 and TRBJ2-2, with 7 bases lining up with TRBD2. After removal of 0 bases from V and 5 bases from J, the junction contained 4 bases not matched to a gene. This CDR3 spans 15 amino acids. The germline CDR1 and CDR2 sequences are SGHRS and YFSETQ. The CDR3 loop reads CASSLGGGVTGELFF. The CDR3 DNA is TGCGCCAGCAGCTTGGGCGGGGGAGTTACCGGGGAGCTGTTTTTT.